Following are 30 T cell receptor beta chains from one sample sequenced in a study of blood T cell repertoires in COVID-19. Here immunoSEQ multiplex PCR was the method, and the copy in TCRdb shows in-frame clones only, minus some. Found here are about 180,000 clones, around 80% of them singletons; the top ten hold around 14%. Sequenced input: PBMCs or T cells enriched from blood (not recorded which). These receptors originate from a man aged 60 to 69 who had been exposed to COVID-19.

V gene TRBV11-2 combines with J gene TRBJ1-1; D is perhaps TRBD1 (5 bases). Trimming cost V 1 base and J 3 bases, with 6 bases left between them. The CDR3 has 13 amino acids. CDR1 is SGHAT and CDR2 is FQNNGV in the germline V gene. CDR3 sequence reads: CASSLGGDTEAFF. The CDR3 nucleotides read TGTGCCAGCAGCTTAGGGGGCGACACTGAAGCTTTCTTT.

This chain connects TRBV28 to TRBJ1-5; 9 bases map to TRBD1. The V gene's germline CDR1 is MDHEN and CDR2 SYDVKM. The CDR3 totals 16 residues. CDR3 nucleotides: TGTGCAACCAAACAGGGGGCGGTCGGGGGGAGACAGCCCCAGCATTTT. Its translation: CATKQGAVGGRQPQHF.

The CDR3 is CASSGRGKGLQATDTQYF. The DNA for the CDR3 is TGTGCCAGCAGTGGGAGAGGGAAAGGCCTCCAAGCCACAGATACGCAGTATTTT. The J gene is TRBJ2-3, the V gene TRBV2, with D perhaps matching TRBD2 (5 bases). With 4 bases removed from V and 2 bases from J, the gap between germline ends came to 22 bases. The CDR3 has 18 amino acids. In germline, CDR1 is SNHLY, CDR2 FYNNEI.

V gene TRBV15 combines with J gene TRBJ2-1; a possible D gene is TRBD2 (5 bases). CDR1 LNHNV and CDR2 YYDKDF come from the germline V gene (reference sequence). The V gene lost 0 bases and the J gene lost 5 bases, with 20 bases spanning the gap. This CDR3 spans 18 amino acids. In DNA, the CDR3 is TGTGCCACCAGCAGAGATTATAGCGCGAGTTCACCCAACAATGAGCAGTTCTTC. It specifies CATSRDYSASSPNNEQFF.

The CDR3 region is CASSLRTSSYEQYF. CDR3 DNA: TGTGCCAGCAGCTTGCGGACTAGTTCCTACGAGCAGTACTTC. J is TRBJ2-7 and V is TRBV7-4, with 7 bases lining up with TRBD2. The CDR3 sequence is 14 residues long. Germline lookup yields CDR1 SGHVT and CDR2 SQSDAQ. V lost 3 bases to trimming and J lost 1 base; unmatched junction nucleotides: 3. Filled out from reference TRBV7-4 and TRBJ2-7, the complete variable domain reads GAGVSQSPRYKVAKRGRDVALRCDSISGHVTLYWYRQTLGQGSEVLTYSQSDAQRDKSGRPSGRFSAERPERSVSTLKIQRTEQGDSAVYLCASSLRTSSYEQYFGPGTRLTVT.

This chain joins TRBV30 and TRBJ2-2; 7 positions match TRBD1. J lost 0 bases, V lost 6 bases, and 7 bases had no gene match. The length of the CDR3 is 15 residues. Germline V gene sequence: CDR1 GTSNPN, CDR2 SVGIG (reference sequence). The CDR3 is CACSQGPTNTGELFF. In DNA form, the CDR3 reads TGTGCCTGCTCACAGGGGCCAACGAACACCGGGGAGCTGTTTTTT.

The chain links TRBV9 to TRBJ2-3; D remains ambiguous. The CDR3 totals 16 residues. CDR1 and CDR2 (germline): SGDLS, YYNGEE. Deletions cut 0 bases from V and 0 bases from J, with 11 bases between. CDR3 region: CASSVVETASTDTQYF. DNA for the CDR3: TGTGCCAGCAGCGTAGTGGAGACGGCTAGCACAGATACGCAGTATTTT.

CDR3 coding DNA: TGTGCCAGCAGTCGGACTAGCGGGAGGTTTTACAATGAGCAGTTCTTC. This sequence encodes CASSRTSGRFYNEQFF. The chain recombines TRBV6-2 or TRBV6-3 with TRBJ2-1; 14 bases align to TRBD2. With 5 bases clipped from V and 4 bases from J, the junction kept 4 bases outside the gene matches. The length of the CDR3 is 16 residues. Germline V gene data show CDR1 as MNHEY and CDR2 as SVGEGT.

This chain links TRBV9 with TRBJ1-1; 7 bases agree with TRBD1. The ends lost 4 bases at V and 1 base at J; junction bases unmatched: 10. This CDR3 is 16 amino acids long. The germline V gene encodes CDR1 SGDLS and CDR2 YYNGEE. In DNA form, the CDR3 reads TGTGCCAGCAGCTCCGGGACAGTGGGTCGGAACACTGAAGCTTTCTTT. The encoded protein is CASSSGTVGRNTEAFF.

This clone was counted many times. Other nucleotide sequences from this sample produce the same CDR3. CDR3 sequence reads: CATSRAGQNYEQYF. As DNA, the CDR3 is TGTGCCACCAGCAGAGCCGGACAAAACTACGAGCAGTACTTC. This chain links TRBV15 with TRBJ2-7; D perhaps matches TRBD1 (5 bases). Trimming removed 1 base from V and 3 bases from J, with 10 bases in between. Per germline, CDR1 LNHNV and CDR2 YYDKDF (reference sequence). This CDR3 is built from 14 residues.

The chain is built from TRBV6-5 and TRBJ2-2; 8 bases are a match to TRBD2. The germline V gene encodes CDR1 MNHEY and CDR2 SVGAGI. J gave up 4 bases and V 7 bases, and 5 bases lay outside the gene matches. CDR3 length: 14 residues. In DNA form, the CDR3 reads TGTGCCAGCACCAGCGGGAGTCCCACCGGGGAGCTGTTTTTT. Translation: CASTSGSPTGELFF.

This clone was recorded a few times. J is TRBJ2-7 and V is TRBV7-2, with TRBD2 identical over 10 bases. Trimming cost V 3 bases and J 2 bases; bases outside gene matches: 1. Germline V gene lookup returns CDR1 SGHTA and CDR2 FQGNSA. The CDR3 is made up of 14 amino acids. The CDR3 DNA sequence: TGTGCCAGCAGCTTTAGCGGGAGGACCTACGAGCAGTACTTC. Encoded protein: CASSFSGRTYEQYF.

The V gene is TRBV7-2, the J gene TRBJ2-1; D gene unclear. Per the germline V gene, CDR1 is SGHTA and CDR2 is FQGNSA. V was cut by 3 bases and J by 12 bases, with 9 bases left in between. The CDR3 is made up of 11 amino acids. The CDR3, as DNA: TGTGCCAGCAGCTTGAAGGCGGTGCAGTTCTTC. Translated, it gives CASSLKAVQFF.

The CDR3 is CASSRQSSVKNTEAFF. In DNA form, the CDR3 reads TGTGCCAGCAGCCGACAGTCCTCCGTCAAGAACACTGAAGCTTTCTTT. The chain carries TRBV7-6 and TRBJ1-1, with D possibly being TRBD1 (5 bases). Per the germline V gene, CDR1 is SGHVS and CDR2 is FNYEAQ. Trimming shortened V by 5 bases and J by 1 base, and 17 bases separated the two germline ends. CDR3 length: 16 residues.

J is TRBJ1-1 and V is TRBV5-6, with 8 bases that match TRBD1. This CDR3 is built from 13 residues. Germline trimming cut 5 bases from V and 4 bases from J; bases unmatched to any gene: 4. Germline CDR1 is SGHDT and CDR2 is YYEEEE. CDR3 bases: TGTGCCAGCAGGCATACAGGGGGCACTGAAGCTTTCTTT. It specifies CASRHTGGTEAFF.

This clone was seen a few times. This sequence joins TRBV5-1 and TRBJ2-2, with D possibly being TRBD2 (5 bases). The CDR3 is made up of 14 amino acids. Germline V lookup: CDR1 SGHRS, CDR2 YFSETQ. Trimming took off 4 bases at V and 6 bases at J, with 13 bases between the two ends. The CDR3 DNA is TGCGCCAGCAGCCAAAAAGGAGGACCCGGGGAGCTGTTTTTT. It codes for CASSQKGGPGELFF.

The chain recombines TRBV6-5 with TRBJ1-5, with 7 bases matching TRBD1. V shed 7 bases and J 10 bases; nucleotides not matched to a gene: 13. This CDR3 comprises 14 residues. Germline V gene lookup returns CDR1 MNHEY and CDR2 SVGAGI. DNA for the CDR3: TGTGCCAGCACCTCCGGGACCCCAGGGGGTCCCCAGCATTTT. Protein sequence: CASTSGTPGGPQHF.

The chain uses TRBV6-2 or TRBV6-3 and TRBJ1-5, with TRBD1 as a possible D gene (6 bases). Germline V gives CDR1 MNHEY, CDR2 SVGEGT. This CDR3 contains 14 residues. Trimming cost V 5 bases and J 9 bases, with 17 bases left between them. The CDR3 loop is CASSHNRVSRPQHF. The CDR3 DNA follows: TGTGCCAGCAGTCATAACAGGGTGTCCCGGCCCCAGCATTTT.

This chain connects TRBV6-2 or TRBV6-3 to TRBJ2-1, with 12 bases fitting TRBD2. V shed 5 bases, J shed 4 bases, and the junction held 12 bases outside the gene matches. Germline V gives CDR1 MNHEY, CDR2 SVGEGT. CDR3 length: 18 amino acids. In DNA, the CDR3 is TGTGCCAGCAGTACCCTGGCCCCCCTAGCGGGGGGGTACAATGAGCAGTTCTTC. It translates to CASSTLAPLAGGYNEQFF.

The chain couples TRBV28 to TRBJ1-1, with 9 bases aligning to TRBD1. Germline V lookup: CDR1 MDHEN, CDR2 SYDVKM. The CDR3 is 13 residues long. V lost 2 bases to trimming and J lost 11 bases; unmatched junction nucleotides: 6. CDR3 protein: CASSLGRTGDAFF. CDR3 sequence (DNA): TGTGCCAGCAGTTTAGGACGGACAGGGGACGCTTTCTTT.

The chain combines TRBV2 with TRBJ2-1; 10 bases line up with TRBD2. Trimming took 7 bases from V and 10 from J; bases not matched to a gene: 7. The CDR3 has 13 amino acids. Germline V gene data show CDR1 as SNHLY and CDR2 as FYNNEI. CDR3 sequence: CASTLAGVGEQFF. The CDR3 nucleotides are TGTGCCAGCACCCTAGCGGGAGTCGGCGAGCAGTTCTTC.

CDR3 amino acids: CAISESAGNTEAFF. The CDR3 DNA sequence: TGTGCCATCAGTGAGTCTGCGGGGAATACTGAAGCTTTCTTT. This chain joins TRBV10-3 and TRBJ1-1; no reliable D call. Between the trimmed V and J ends, which lost 0 bases and 5 bases, there was a span of 10 bases. CDR3 length: 14 amino acids. Germline CDR1 ENHRY, CDR2 SYGVKD.

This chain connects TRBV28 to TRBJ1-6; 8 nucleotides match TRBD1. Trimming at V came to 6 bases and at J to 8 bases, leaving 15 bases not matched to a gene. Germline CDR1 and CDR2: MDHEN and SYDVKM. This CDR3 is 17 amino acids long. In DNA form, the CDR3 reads TGTGCCAGCAGAACAACCCTAGACAGGGGCCCATATTCACCCCTCCACTTT. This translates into CASRTTLDRGPYSPLHF.

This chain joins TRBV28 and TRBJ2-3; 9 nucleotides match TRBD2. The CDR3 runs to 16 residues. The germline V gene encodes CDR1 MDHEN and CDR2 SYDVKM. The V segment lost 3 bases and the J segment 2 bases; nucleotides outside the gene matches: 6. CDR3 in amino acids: CASSLASGKFTDTQYF. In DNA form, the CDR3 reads TGTGCCAGCAGTTTGGCTAGCGGGAAATTCACAGATACGCAGTATTTT.

The CDR3 DNA reads as TGTGCCAGCAGCTTAGGGACAGGGTCTCAAGAGACCCAGTACTTC. This sequence encodes CASSLGTGSQETQYF. The chain uses TRBV7-7 and TRBJ2-5; the match to TRBD1 covers 8 bases. CDR1 and CDR2 from the germline V gene are SSHAT and FNYEAQ (reference sequence). This CDR3 comprises 15 residues. Germline trimming cut 1 base from V and 2 bases from J; bases unmatched to any gene: 3.

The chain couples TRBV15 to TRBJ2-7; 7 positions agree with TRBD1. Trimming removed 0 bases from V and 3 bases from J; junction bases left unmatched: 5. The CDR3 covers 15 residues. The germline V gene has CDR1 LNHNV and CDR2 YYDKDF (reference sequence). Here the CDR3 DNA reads TGTGCCACCAGCAGAGAATTAGCAGGGGGCTACGAGCAGTACTTC. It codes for CATSRELAGGYEQYF.

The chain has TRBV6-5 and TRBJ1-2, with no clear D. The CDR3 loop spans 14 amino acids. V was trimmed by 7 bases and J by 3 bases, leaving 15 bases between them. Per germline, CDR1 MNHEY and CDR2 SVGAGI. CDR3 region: CASTKGWRDYGYTF. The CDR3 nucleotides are TGTGCCAGCACCAAAGGGTGGAGGGACTATGGCTACACCTTC.

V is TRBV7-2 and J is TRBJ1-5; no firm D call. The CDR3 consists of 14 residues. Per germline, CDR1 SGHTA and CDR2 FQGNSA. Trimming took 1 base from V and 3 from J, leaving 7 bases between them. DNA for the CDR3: TGTGCCAGCAGCTTAGACACCCTCAATCAGCCCCAGCATTTT. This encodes CASSLDTLNQPQHF.

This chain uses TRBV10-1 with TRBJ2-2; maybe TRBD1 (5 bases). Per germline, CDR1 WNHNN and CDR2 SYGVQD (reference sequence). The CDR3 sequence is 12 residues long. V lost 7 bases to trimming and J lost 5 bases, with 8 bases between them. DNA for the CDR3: TGCGCCAGCAAAAACAGGACCGGGGAGCTGTTTTTT. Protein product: CASKNRTGELFF.

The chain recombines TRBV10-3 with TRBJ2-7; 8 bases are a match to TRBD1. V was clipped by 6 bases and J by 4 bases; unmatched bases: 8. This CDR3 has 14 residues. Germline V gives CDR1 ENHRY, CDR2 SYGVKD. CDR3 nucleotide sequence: TGTGCCATCAGAGACGGACAGGGCGGATACGAGCAGTACTTC. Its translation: CAIRDGQGGYEQYF.